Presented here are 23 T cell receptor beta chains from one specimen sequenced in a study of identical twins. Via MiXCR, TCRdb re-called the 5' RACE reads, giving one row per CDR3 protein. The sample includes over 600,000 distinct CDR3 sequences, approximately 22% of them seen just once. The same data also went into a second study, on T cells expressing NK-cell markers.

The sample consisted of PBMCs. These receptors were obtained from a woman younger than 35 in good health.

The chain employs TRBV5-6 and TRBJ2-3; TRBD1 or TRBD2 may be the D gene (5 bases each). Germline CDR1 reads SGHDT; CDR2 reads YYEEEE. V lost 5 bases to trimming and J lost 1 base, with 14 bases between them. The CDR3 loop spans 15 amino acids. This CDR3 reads CASSWWGTGTDTQYF. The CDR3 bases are TGTGCCAGCAGTTGGTGGGGGACCGGCACAGATACGCAGTATTTT. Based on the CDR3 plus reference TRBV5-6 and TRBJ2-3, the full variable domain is DAGVTQSPTHLIKTRGQQVTLRCSPKSGHDTVSWYQQALGQGPQFIFQYYEEEERQRGNFPDRFSGHQFPNYSSELNVNALLLGDSALYLCASSWWGTGTDTQYFGPGTRLTVL.

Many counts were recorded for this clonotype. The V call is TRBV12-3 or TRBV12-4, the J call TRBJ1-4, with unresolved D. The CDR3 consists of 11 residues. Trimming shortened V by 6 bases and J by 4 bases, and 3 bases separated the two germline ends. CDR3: CASRNNEKLFF. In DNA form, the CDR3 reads TGTGCCAGCAGGAATAATGAAAAACTGTTTTTT.

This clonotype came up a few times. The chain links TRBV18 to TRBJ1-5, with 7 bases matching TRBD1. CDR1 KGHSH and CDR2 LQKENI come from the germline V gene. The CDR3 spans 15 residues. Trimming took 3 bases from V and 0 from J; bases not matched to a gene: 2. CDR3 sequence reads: CASSPGTDSNQPQHF. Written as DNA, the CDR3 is TGTGCCAGCTCACCCGGGACAGATAGCAATCAGCCCCAGCATTTT.

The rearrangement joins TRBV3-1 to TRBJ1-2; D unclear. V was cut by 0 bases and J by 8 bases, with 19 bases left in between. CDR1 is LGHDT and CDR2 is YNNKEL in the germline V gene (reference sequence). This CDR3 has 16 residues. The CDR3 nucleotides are TGTGCCAGCAGCCAAGATTTGGGATTCCCCCTCGGAGGCTACACCTTC. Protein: CASSQDLGFPLGGYTF. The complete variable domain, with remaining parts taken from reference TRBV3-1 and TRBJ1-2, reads DTAVSQTPKYLVTQMGNDKSIKCEQNLGHDTMYWYKQDSKKFLKIMFSYNNKELIINETVPNRFSPKSPDKAHLNLHINSLELGDSAVYFCASSQDLGFPLGGYTFGSGTRLTVV.

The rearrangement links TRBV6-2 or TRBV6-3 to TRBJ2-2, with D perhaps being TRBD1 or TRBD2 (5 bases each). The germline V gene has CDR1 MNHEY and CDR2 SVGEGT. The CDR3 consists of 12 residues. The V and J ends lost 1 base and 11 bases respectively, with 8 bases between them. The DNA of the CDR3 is TGTGCCAGCAGTTACTTCGGGGCCGAGCTGTTTTTT. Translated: CASSYFGAELFF.

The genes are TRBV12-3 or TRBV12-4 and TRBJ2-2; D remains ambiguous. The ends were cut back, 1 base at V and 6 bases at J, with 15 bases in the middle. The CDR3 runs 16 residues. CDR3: CASSLGFVRGSGELFF. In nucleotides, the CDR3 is TGTGCCAGCAGTTTAGGATTTGTACGAGGATCCGGGGAGCTGTTTTTT.

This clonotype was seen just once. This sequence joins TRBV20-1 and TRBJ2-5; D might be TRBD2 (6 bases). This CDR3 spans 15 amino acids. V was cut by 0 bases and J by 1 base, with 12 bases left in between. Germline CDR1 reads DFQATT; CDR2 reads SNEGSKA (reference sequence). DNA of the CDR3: TGCAGTGCTAGAGAACTCGGGACTGGCCAAGAGACCCAGTACTTC. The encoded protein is CSARELGTGQETQYF.

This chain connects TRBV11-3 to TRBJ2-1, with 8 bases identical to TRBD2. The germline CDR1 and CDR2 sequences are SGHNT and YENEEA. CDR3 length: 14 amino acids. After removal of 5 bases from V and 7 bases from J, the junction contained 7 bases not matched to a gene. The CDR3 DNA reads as TGTGCCAGCAGCCCCGGGAGGGATTGGAATGAGCAGTTCTTC. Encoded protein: CASSPGRDWNEQFF.

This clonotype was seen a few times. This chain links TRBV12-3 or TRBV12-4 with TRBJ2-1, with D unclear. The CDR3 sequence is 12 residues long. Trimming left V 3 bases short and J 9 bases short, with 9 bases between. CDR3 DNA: TGTGCCAGCAGTTTGCTACCGGGTGAGCAGTTCTTC. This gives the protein CASSLLPGEQFF.

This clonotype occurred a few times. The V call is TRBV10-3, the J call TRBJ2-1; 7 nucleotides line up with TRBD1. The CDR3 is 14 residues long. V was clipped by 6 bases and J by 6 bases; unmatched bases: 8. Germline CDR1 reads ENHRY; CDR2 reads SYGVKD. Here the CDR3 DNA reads TGTGCCATCAGCCCCGGGACAGCCATCAATGAGCAGTTCTTC. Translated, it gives CAISPGTAINEQFF.

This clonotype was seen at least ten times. As DNA, the CDR3 is TGTGCCAGCAGTTACCCGCAGCGGGGGGGGCAAGAGACCCAGTACTTC. This encodes CASSYPQRGGQETQYF. V gene TRBV6-5 combines with J gene TRBJ2-5, with TRBD2 matching 10 bases. CDR3 length: 16 amino acids. With 2 bases clipped from V and 2 bases from J, the junction kept 5 bases outside the gene matches. From germline, CDR1 is MNHEY and CDR2 SVGAGI.

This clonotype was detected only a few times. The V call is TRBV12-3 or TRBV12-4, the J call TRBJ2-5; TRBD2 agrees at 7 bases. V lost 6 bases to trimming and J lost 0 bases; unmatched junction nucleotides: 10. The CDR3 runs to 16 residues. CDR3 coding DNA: TGTGCCAGCAGCCTCCGGGGGGTTCTGGACCAAGAGACCCAGTACTTC. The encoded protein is CASSLRGVLDQETQYF.

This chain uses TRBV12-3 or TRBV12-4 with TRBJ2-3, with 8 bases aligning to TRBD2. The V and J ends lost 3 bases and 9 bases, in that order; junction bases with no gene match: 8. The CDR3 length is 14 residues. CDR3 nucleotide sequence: TGTGCCAGCAGTTTCCCAGCGGGGGCGGGGACGCAGTATTTT. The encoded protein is CASSFPAGAGTQYF.

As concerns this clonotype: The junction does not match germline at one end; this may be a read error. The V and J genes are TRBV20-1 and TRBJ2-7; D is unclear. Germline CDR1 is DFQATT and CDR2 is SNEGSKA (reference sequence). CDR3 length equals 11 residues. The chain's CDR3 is CSPRRGDEQYF. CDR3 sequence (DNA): TGCAGTCCTAGACGAGGAGACGAGCAGTACTTC.

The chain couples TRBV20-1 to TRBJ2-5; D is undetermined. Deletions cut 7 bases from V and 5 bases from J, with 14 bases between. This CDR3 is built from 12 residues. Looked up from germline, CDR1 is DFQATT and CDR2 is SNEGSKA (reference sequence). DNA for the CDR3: TGCAGTGGTCGACACGGGCAGGAGACCCAGTACTTC. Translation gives CSGRHGQETQYF.

CDR3 DNA: TGTGCCAGCAGTTTAGCCGGGACTAGCGGGCGGGTGGAGCAGTTCTTC. Translating gives CASSLAGTSGRVEQFF. The J gene is TRBJ2-1, the V gene TRBV12-3 or TRBV12-4; 12 bases are shared with TRBD2. J lost 10 bases, V lost 0 bases, and 7 bases had no gene match. This CDR3 has 16 residues.

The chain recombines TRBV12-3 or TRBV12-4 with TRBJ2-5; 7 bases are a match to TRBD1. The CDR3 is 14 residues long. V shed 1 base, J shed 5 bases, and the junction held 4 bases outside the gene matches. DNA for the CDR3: TGTGCCAGCAGTTTAGAACGGACAGGCGAGACCCAGTACTTC. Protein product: CASSLERTGETQYF.

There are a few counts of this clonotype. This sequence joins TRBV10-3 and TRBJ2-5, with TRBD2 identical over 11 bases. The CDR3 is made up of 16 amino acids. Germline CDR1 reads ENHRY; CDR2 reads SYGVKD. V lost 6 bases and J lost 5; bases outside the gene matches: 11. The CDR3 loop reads CAISGGIAGGHETQYF. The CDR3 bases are TGTGCCATCAGCGGAGGTATAGCGGGGGGGCATGAGACCCAGTACTTC.

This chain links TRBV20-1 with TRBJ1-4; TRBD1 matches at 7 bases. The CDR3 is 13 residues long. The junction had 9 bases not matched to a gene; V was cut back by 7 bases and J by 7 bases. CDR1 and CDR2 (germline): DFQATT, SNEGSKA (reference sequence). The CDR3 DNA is TGCAGTGGTGCGAGACAGGGAGGTGAAAAACTGTTTTTT. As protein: CSGARQGGEKLFF.

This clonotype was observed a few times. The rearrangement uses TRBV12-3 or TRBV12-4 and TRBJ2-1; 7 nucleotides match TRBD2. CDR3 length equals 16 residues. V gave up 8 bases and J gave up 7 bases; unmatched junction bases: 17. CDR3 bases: TGTGCCAGCTTGCCGACCCGGGACTACCGGAGGAATGAGCAGTTCTTC. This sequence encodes CASLPTRDYRRNEQFF.

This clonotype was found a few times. The CDR3 loop reads CASSLTGTSGSKYNEQFF. CDR3 bases: TGTGCCAGCAGTTTGACTGGGACTAGCGGGAGTAAGTACAATGAGCAGTTCTTC. This chain uses TRBV12-3 or TRBV12-4 with TRBJ2-1; 14 bases map to TRBD2. The CDR3 covers 18 residues. The trim removed 3 bases at V and 4 bases at J, leaving 8 bases unmatched.

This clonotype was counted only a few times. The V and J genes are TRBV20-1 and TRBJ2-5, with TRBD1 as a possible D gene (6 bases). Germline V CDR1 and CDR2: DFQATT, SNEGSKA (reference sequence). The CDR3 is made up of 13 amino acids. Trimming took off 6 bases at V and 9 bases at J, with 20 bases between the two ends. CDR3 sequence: CSAPTGFEGAQYF. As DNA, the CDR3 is TGCAGTGCCCCGACAGGCTTTGAGGGGGCCCAGTACTTC.

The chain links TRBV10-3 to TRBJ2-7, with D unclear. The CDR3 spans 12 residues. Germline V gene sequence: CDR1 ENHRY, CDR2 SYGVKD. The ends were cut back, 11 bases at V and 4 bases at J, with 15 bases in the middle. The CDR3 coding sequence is TGTGCCGTCGGGCCTGATCCATACGAGCAGTACTTC. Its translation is CAVGPDPYEQYF.